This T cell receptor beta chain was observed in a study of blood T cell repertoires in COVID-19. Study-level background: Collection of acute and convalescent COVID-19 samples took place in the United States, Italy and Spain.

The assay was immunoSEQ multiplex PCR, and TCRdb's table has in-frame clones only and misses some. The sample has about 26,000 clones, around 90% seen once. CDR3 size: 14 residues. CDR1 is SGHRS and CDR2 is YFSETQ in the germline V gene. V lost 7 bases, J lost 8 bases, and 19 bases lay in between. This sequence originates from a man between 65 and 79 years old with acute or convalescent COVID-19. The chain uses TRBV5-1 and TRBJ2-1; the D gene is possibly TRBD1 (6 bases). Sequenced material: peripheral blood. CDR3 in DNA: TGCGCCAGCTTGAAGGGGGATGGGGCCGATGAGCAGTTCTTC. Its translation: CASLKGDGADEQFF.